This TCR beta chain was identified in a study of OX40 agonist ivuxolimab in advanced cancers. This clone was picked up one time. The CDR3 runs to 15 residues. Trimming took off 0 bases at V and 7 bases at J, with 12 bases between the two ends. CDR1 and CDR2 from the germline V gene are LNHDA and SQIVND (reference sequence). TCRdb keeps only in-frame clones here, not all; method: immunoSEQ multiplex PCR. The table lists about 94,000 clones, roughly 87% of them singletons. Specimen: CD4+ or CD8+ T cells sorted from blood, collected in a trial of the OX40 agonist ivuxolimab. The chain is built from TRBV19 and TRBJ2-2; possibly TRBD1 for D (5 bases). The sequence was collected from an adult with an advanced solid tumor such as melanoma, head and neck, liver or kidney cancer. The DNA of the CDR3 is TGTGCCAGTAGTATAGATAACAGGTCCGGCGGGGAGCTGTTTTTT. Its translation: CASSIDNRSGGELFF. Looking up the rest from reference TRBV19 and TRBJ2-2 gives the full variable domain: DGGITQSPKYLFRKEGQNVTLSCEQNLNHDAMYWYRQDPGQGLRLIYYSQIVNDFQKGDIAEGYSVSREKKESFPLTVTSAQKNPTAFYLCASSIDNRSGGELFFGEGSRLTVL.